One sample yielded the 6 T cell receptor beta chains listed below, sequenced in a study of cytomegalovirus exposure and HLA in healthy donors. Primers included in the PCR were 60 Vbeta and 13 Jbeta primers. TCRdb keeps only in-frame clones here, not all; method: immunoSEQ multiplex PCR. The sample data list some 130,000 clones. Sequencing was carried out using PBMCs. The receptors were gathered from a woman in her 40s in good health and CMV-seropositive.

The V gene is TRBV5-1, the J gene TRBJ1-5; D unresolved. CDR1 SGHRS and CDR2 YFSETQ come from the germline V gene. V was pared by 0 bases and J by 5 bases, with 9 bases between. CDR3 size: 14 residues. This chain's CDR3 is CASSLGTADQPQHF. CDR3 sequence (DNA): TGCGCCAGCAGCTTGGGTACCGCAGATCAGCCCCAGCATTTT.

The V gene is TRBV18, the J gene TRBJ2-5; 7 nucleotides line up with TRBD1. Losses at the gene ends were 6 bases for V and 4 bases for J; bases not matched to a gene: 11. In germline, CDR1 is KGHSH, CDR2 LQKENI. The CDR3 totals 15 residues. The CDR3 sequence is CASSRTGDVLETQYF. The CDR3 coding sequence is TGTGCCAGCTCCCGAACAGGGGACGTCTTAGAGACCCAGTACTTC. Combining the CDR3 with reference TRBV18 and TRBJ2-5 gives the whole variable domain NAGVMQNPRHLVRRRGQEARLRCSPMKGHSHVYWYRQLPEEGLKFMVYLQKENIIDESGMPKERFSAEFPKEGPSILRIQQVVRGDSAAYFCASSRTGDVLETQYFGPGTRLLVL.

The V gene is TRBV2, the J gene TRBJ2-1, with D perhaps matching TRBD2 (5 bases). The CDR3 contains 15 residues. Germline values: CDR1 SNHLY, CDR2 FYNNEI. V was trimmed by 1 base and J by 1 base, leaving 8 bases between them. The CDR3 here is CASSEEGESYNEQFF. The CDR3 nucleotides are TGTGCCAGCAGTGAAGAGGGAGAATCCTACAATGAGCAGTTCTTC.

The gene calls are TRBV19 and TRBJ2-2; D may be TRBD1 (5 bases). V dropped 6 bases and J dropped 3 bases, with 14 bases sitting between them. Germline CDR1 and CDR2: LNHDA and SQIVND (reference sequence). This CDR3 contains 15 residues. CDR3 DNA: TGTGCCAGTAGCTACACCACAGGATACACCGGGGAGCTGTTTTTT. Translated: CASSYTTGYTGELFF.

This chain links TRBV18 with TRBJ1-1, with 7 bases that match TRBD1. CDR3 length: 14 amino acids. After removal of 3 bases from V and 3 bases from J, the junction contained 4 bases not matched to a gene. Germline assignment: CDR1 KGHSH and CDR2 LQKENI. CDR3 bases: TGTGCCAGCTCACCTATTGGGACAGACACTGAAGCTTTCTTT. Translation: CASSPIGTDTEAFF.

The V and J genes are TRBV7-3 and TRBJ2-1; D is undetermined. Germline V gene data show CDR1 as SGHTA and CDR2 as FQGTGA. V lost 4 bases and J 4 bases, leaving 11 bases between the germline ends. There are 14 residues in the CDR3. CDR3 sequence reads: CASSSPTGYNEQFF. For the CDR3, the DNA is TGTGCCAGCAGCTCACCTACGGGTTACAATGAGCAGTTCTTC.